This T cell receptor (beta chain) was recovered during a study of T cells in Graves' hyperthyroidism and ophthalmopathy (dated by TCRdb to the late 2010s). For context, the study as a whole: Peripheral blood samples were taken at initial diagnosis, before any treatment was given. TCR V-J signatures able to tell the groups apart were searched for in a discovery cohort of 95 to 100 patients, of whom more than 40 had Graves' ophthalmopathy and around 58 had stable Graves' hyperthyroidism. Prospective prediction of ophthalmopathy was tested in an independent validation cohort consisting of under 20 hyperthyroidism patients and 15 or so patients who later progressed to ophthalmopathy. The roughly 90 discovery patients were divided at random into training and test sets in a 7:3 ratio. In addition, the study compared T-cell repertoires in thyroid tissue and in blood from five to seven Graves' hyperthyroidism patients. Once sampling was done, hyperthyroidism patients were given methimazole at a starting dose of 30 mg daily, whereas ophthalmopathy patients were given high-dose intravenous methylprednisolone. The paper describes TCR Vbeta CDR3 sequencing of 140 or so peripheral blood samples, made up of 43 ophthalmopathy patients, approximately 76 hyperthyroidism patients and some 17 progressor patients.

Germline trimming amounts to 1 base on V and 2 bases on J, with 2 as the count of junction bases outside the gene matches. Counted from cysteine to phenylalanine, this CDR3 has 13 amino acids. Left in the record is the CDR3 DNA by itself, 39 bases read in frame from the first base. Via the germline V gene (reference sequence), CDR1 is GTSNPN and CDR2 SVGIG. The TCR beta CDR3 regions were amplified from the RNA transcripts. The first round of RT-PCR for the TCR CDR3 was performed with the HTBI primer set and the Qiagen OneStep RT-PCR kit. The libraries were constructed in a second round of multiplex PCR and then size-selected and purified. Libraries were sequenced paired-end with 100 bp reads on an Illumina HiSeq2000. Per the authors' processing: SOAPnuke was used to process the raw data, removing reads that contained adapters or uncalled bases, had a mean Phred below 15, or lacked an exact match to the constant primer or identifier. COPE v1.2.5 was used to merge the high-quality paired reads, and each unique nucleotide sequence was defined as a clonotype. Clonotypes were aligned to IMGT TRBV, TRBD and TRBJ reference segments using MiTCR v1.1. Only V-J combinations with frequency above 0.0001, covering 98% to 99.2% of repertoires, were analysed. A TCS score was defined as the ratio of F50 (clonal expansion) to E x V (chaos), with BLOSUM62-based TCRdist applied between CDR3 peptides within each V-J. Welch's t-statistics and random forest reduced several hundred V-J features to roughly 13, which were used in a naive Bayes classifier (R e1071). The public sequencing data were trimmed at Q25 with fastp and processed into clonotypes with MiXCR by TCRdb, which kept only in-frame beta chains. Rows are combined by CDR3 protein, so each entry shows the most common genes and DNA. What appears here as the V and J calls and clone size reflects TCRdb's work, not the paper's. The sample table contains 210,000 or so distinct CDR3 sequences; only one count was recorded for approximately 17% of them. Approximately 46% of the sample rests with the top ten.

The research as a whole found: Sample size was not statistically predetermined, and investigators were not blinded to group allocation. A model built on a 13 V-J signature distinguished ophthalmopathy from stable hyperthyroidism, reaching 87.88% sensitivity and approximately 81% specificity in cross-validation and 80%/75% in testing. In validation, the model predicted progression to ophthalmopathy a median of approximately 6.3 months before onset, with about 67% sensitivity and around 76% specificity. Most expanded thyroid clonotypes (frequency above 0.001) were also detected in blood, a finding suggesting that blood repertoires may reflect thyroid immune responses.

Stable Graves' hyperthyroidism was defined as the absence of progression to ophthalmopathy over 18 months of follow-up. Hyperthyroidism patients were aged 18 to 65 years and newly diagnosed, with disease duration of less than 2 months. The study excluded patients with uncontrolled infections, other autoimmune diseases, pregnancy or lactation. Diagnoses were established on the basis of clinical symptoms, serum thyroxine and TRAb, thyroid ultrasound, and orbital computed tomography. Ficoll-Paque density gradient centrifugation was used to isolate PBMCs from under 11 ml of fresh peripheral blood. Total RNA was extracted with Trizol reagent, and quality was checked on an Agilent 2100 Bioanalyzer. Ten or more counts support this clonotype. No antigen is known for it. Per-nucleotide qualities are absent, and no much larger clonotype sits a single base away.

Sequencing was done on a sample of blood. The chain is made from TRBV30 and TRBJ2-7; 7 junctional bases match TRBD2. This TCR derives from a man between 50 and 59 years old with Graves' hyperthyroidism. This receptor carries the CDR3 CAWSGLAAYEQYF. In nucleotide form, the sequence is TGTGCCTGGAGTGGGCTAGCGGCCTACGAGCAGTACTTC.